Below, 10 T cell receptor beta chains from the same sample are listed, as sequenced in a study of blood T cell repertoires in COVID-19. Some clones are missing from TCRdb's copy, which holds only in-frame ones; the method was immunoSEQ multiplex PCR. The sample shows roughly 260,000 clones, about 93% of them seen only once. Material: PBMCs or T cells enriched from blood (not recorded which). The origin of the receptors is a woman aged 18-29 years who had recovered from COVID-19.

The gene calls are TRBV6-2 or TRBV6-3 and TRBJ2-3, with 8 nucleotides matching TRBD2. Germline CDR1 is MNHEY and CDR2 is SVGEGT. The CDR3 sequence is 15 residues long. The junction had 8 bases not matched to a gene; V was cut back by 7 bases and J by 2 bases. The CDR3 nucleotides read TGTGCCAGCACCCCCTACGGGGGGGACACAGATACGCAGTATTTT. This encodes CASTPYGGDTDTQYF.

The rearrangement uses TRBV15 and TRBJ2-1, with no clear D. This CDR3 region has 14 residues. Trimming left V 0 bases short and J 8 bases short, with 11 bases between. Per the germline V gene, CDR1 is LNHNV and CDR2 is YYDKDF (reference sequence). This CDR3 reads CATSRDLSGHEQFF. For the CDR3, the DNA is TGTGCCACCAGCAGAGATTTAAGTGGCCATGAGCAGTTCTTC. The entire variable domain, with the rest obtained from reference TRBV15 and TRBJ2-1, is as follows: DAMVIQNPRYQVTQFGKPVTLSCSQTLNHNVMYWYQQKSSQAPKLLFHYYDKDFNNEADTPDNFQSRRPNTSFCFLDIRSPGLGDTAMYLCATSRDLSGHEQFFGPGTRLTVL.

V usage is TRBV10-3 and J usage is TRBJ1-1; 8 bases map to TRBD1. Germline values: CDR1 ENHRY, CDR2 SYGVKD. The trim removed 6 bases at V and 2 bases at J, leaving 5 bases unmatched. The CDR3 length is 14 residues. As DNA, the CDR3 is TGTGCCATCAGGACAGGGGCGAGAAACACTGAAGCTTTCTTT. Translation gives CAIRTGARNTEAFF.

The chain couples TRBV6-5 to TRBJ1-1; 8 bases map to TRBD1. V lost 6 bases, J lost 7 bases, and 10 bases stayed unmatched. Germline V CDR1 and CDR2: MNHEY, SVGAGI. This CDR3 is built from 14 residues. As DNA, the CDR3 is TGTGCCAGCAGCCGGACACGGGACAGGTATGAAGCTTTCTTT. Its protein product is CASSRTRDRYEAFF.

V is TRBV4-2 and J is TRBJ2-3; D is possibly TRBD2 (5 bases). Germline CDR1 and CDR2: LGHNA and YNFKEQ. The CDR3 has 17 residues. Trimming cost V 1 base and J 5 bases, with 19 bases left between them. The CDR3: CASSQGGRSPDLDTQYF. DNA for the CDR3: TGTGCCAGCAGCCAAGGAGGGCGCAGCCCCGATTTAGATACGCAGTATTTT.

V usage is TRBV24-1 and J usage is TRBJ2-7, with D possibly TRBD2 on 6 matching bases. The length of the CDR3 is 20 residues. Trimming took 0 bases from V and 4 from J, leaving 27 bases between them. Germline CDR1 is KGHDR and CDR2 is SFDVKD. The CDR3, as DNA: TGTGCCACCAGTGATTTGGCCCGATTGCGAGGGCGACGGGAGATGTACGAGCAGTACTTC. Translated, it gives CATSDLARLRGRREMYEQYF.

V gene TRBV10-3 combines with J gene TRBJ1-1, with TRBD1 matching over 10 bases. With V trimmed by 4 bases and J by 2 bases, 7 bases remained unmatched. The V gene's germline CDR1 is ENHRY and CDR2 SYGVKD. The CDR3 has 16 residues. The CDR3 region is CAISAGTGVNNTEAFF. The CDR3 DNA reads as TGTGCCATCAGTGCAGGGACAGGGGTCAACAACACTGAAGCTTTCTTT.

V is TRBV9 and J is TRBJ1-2; weak D call: TRBD1 (6 bases). CDR3 length equals 14 residues. The V end lost 4 bases, the J end lost 5 bases, and 15 bases lay between the germline ends. The germline CDR1 and CDR2 sequences are SGDLS and YYNGEE. The CDR3 DNA reads TGTGCCAGCAGCCCAGGACAGAAGACGTATGGCTACACCTTC. It specifies CASSPGQKTYGYTF.

CDR3 loop: CASSWGQGSYEQYF. The CDR3 DNA follows: TGTGCCAGCAGTTGGGGACAGGGCTCCTACGAGCAGTACTTC. The chain recombines TRBV27 with TRBJ2-7; TRBD1 agrees at 9 bases. V dropped 4 bases and J dropped 0; count of bases not matched to a gene: 1. Germline values: CDR1 MNHEY, CDR2 SMNVEV (reference sequence). The length of the CDR3 is 14 residues.

This chain joins TRBV2 and TRBJ1-1; TRBD1 is a possible D gene (5 bases). Germline lookup yields CDR1 SNHLY and CDR2 FYNNEI. V was shortened by 6 bases and J by 7 bases, with 15 bases between the two germline ends. This CDR3 is built from 13 residues. In nucleotides, the CDR3 is TGTGCCAGCAGCGAAAGACAGTCGAATGAAGCTTTCTTT. This codes for CASSERQSNEAFF.